These 29 T cell receptor beta chains came from one sample sequenced in a study of post-analysis software for immune sequencing data. Study-wide results and caveats: About 5 TRBV segments (TRBV5-6, TRBV5-1 and TRBV20-1 among them) occurred more frequently in patients than in controls.

Antigens for these TCRs are unknown. The TCR beta cDNA libraries carried unique molecular identifiers. MiXCR was run by TCRdb on the PCR reads, yielding one entry per CDR3 protein. The sample lists 650,000 to 850,000 distinct CDR3 sequences, around 45% occurring once. The sequenced sample consisted of blood. Source of these receptors: a girl aged 5 to 17 with multiple sclerosis.

The chain carries TRBV20-1 and TRBJ2-1; 9 nucleotides align to TRBD2. CDR1 is DFQATT, CDR2 SNEGSKA, per germline (reference sequence). J was trimmed by 5 bases and V by 0 bases; bases with no gene match: 8. This CDR3 is built from 16 residues. The CDR3 DNA follows: TGCAGTGCTAGAGATTTGGCTAGCGGGGCAAACAATGAGCAGTTCTTC. It yields the protein CSARDLASGANNEQFF.

This clonotype occurred a few times. The chain uses TRBV20-1 and TRBJ2-5; D is ambiguous. V was shortened by 2 bases and J by 1 base, with 11 bases between the two germline ends. From germline, CDR1 is DFQATT and CDR2 SNEGSKA (reference sequence). The CDR3 has 14 residues. CDR3 sequence reads: CSARPHTGQETQYF. CDR3 sequence (DNA): TGCAGTGCTAGACCCCATACGGGCCAAGAGACCCAGTACTTC.

Only one count was recorded for this clonotype. This sequence joins TRBV13 and TRBJ2-3; 14 nucleotides align to TRBD2. There are 17 residues in the CDR3. V shed 5 bases, J shed 2 bases, and the junction held 6 bases outside the gene matches. From germline, CDR1 is PRHDT and CDR2 FYEKMQ (reference sequence). CDR3 region: CASSLKTSGRATDTQYF. The CDR3, as DNA: TGTGCCAGCAGCCTAAAGACTAGCGGGAGGGCCACAGATACGCAGTATTTT.

The rearrangement links TRBV27 to TRBJ2-7; D possibly corresponds to TRBD1 (6 bases). Germline V gives CDR1 MNHEY, CDR2 SMNVEV (reference sequence). This CDR3 has 14 amino acids. The V end was cut by 6 bases, the J end by 3 bases, with 15 bases between. As DNA, the CDR3 is TGTGCCAGCAGCCCCGGACAGCTCGGCTACGAGCAGTACTTC. Amino acids: CASSPGQLGYEQYF.

The gene calls are TRBV7-3 and TRBJ2-1; perhaps TRBD1 as D (6 bases). The CDR3 is made up of 17 amino acids. The germline gives CDR1 SGHTA, CDR2 FQGTGA. V lost 4 bases and J 4 bases, leaving 20 bases between the germline ends. CDR3 bases: TGTGCCAGCAGCTCGAACCCCCGGGACATCCTATACAATGAGCAGTTCTTC. Translating it yields CASSSNPRDILYNEQFF.

The chain couples TRBV6-1 to TRBJ1-5; D ambiguous. Trimming took 2 bases from V and 0 from J, leaving 2 bases between them. The CDR3 is 13 residues long. Per the germline V gene, CDR1 is MNHNS and CDR2 is SASEGT. The CDR3 protein is CASSEHSNQPQHF. The CDR3 nucleotides read TGTGCCAGCAGTGAACATAGCAATCAGCCCCAGCATTTT.

This clonotype appeared a few times. The V gene is TRBV6-4, the J gene TRBJ2-5; the D gene is possibly TRBD1 (6 bases). The CDR3 consists of 13 residues. The ends were cut back, 4 bases at V and 3 bases at J, with 9 bases in the middle. CDR1 is MRHNA and CDR2 is SNTAGT in the germline V gene. The CDR3 region has the DNA TGTGCCAGCAGTGCGAACAGGGAAGAGACCCAGTACTTC. Translation gives CASSANREETQYF.

The chain joins TRBV29-1 to TRBJ1-2; D possibly corresponds to TRBD1 (5 bases). The CDR3 is made up of 16 amino acids. V was clipped by 4 bases and J by 2 bases, with 20 bases between them. Germline V CDR1 and CDR2: SQVTM, ANQGSEA. The CDR3: CSVGGWEGRGNYGYTF. CDR3 nucleotide sequence: TGCAGCGTTGGGGGCTGGGAGGGGCGCGGGAACTATGGCTACACCTTC.

The rearrangement links TRBV4-1 to TRBJ2-1, with a tentative D call TRBD2 (5 bases). CDR1 and CDR2 (germline): MGHRA, YSYEKL. This CDR3 region has 14 residues. The germline V and J ends were trimmed by 0 bases and 4 bases, with 7 bases remaining between them. In nucleotides, the CDR3 is TGCGCCAGCAGCCAAGATTGGACTTACAATGAGCAGTTCTTC. As protein: CASSQDWTYNEQFF.

The V gene is TRBV7-6, the J gene TRBJ1-2; a possible D gene is TRBD1 (5 bases). Between the trimmed V and J ends, which lost 4 bases and 2 bases, there was a span of 11 bases. The germline gives CDR1 SGHVS, CDR2 FNYEAQ. This CDR3 has 14 residues. CDR3 amino acids: CASSSGAANYGYTF. CDR3 sequence (DNA): TGTGCCAGCAGCTCTGGGGCAGCAAACTATGGCTACACCTTC.

This sequence joins TRBV27 and TRBJ2-1; 9 positions agree with TRBD1. The junction had 5 bases not matched to a gene; V was cut back by 7 bases and J by 7 bases. Per the germline V gene, CDR1 is MNHEY and CDR2 is SMNVEV (reference sequence). This CDR3 is built from 13 residues. The CDR3 bases are TGTGCCAGCACCGGGACAGGGCCTAATGAGCAGTTCTTC. Protein product: CASTGTGPNEQFF.

This clonotype was seen a handful of times. The rearrangement uses TRBV18 and TRBJ2-1; tentative D call: TRBD1 (6 bases). Trimming took 3 bases from V and 2 from J, leaving 14 bases between them. Germline values: CDR1 KGHSH, CDR2 LQKENI. The CDR3 has 16 residues. The DNA for the CDR3 is TGTGCCAGCTCACCGGAGACAGGAGATGCCTACAATGAGCAGTTCTTC. It specifies CASSPETGDAYNEQFF.

In its sample, this clonotype was seen once. The chain has TRBV7-9 and TRBJ1-1; no firm D call. Germline assignment: CDR1 SEHNR and CDR2 FQNEAQ (reference sequence). V lost 3 bases, J lost 0 bases, and 8 bases lay in between. The CDR3 length is 14 residues. The CDR3: CASSLNRMNTEAFF. In nucleotides, the CDR3 is TGTGCCAGCAGCTTGAATAGGATGAACACTGAAGCTTTCTTT.

The CDR3 spells CASNWSRDRQSYEQYF. The CDR3 DNA reads as TGTGCCAGCAATTGGTCCCGGGACAGGCAATCCTACGAGCAGTACTTC. This chain connects TRBV27 to TRBJ2-7; 8 bases align to TRBD1. Germline V lookup: CDR1 MNHEY, CDR2 SMNVEV (reference sequence). V was pared by 7 bases and J by 1 base, with 12 bases of the junction left unmatched. The CDR3 contains 16 residues.

This clonotype occurred a few times. Just one base apart from a much larger clone, this may be a read error. The CDR3 reads CAGSQLAGAGEQYF. The DNA for the CDR3 is TGCGCCGGCAGCCAGCTAGCGGGAGCAGGGGAGCAGTACTTC. The chain links TRBV4-3 to TRBJ2-5; 10 nucleotides line up with TRBD2. Germline CDR1 reads LGHNA; CDR2 reads YSLEER. The length of the CDR3 is 14 residues.

The chain combines TRBV6-5 with TRBJ2-5; 7 bases fit TRBD2. This CDR3 is 16 amino acids long. Germline V gene sequence: CDR1 MNHEY, CDR2 SVGAGI. With V trimmed by 6 bases and J by 1 base, 11 bases remained unmatched. The CDR3 sequence: CASSPVSGTFQETQYF. The CDR3 nucleotides read TGTGCCAGCAGCCCCGTGAGCGGGACCTTCCAAGAGACCCAGTACTTC.

The gene calls are TRBV10-3 and TRBJ1-1; the D is unclear. The V gene's germline CDR1 is ENHRY and CDR2 SYGVKD. V dropped 6 bases and J dropped 7 bases, with 15 bases sitting between them. CDR3 length: 13 amino acids. The DNA of the CDR3 is TGTGCCATCAGCTCCCCACTGGAGGGTGAAGCTTTCTTT. This encodes CAISSPLEGEAFF.

This clonotype has more than one count but fewer than ten. This chain links TRBV6-7 with TRBJ2-7; tentatively, D is TRBD1 (5 bases). TRBV6-7 belongs to the ORF category, with a function that is uncertain. The CDR3 is 13 residues long. V lost 8 bases to trimming and J lost 2 bases, with 13 bases between them. CDR3 coding DNA: TGTGCCAGCGTACTTGGCAGGGCCTACGAGCAGTACTTC. This encodes CASVLGRAYEQYF.

The sample holds a few counts of this clonotype. This sequence joins TRBV7-8 and TRBJ2-5; 10 bases agree with TRBD1. V trimming: 5 bases; J trimming: 2 bases; junction bases outside the gene matches: 8. This CDR3 spans 16 amino acids. Germline CDR1 and CDR2: SGHVS and FQNEAQ. The CDR3 DNA is TGTGCCAGCAGCCTCCGACAGGGGGCCTTACAAGAGACCCAGTACTTC. Translation: CASSLRQGALQETQYF.

This chain connects TRBV12-3 or TRBV12-4 to TRBJ1-5, with no clear D. Trimming shortened V by 5 bases and J by 7 bases, and 9 bases separated the two germline ends. This CDR3 is 12 amino acids long. The DNA for the CDR3 is TGTGCCAGCAGTCCTACGGCGCAGCCCCAGCATTTT. It translates to CASSPTAQPQHF.

V and J are TRBV7-9 and TRBJ2-7; the match to TRBD1 covers 9 bases. The CDR3 contains 16 residues. Losses at the gene ends were 4 bases for V and 2 bases for J; bases not matched to a gene: 9. Per the germline V gene, CDR1 is SEHNR and CDR2 is FQNEAQ (reference sequence). The CDR3 loop is CASSSLGQGTTYEQYF. The DNA of the CDR3 is TGTGCCAGCAGCTCGTTGGGACAGGGAACGACCTACGAGCAGTACTTC.

The chain recombines TRBV7-2 with TRBJ1-1; unclear D gene. CDR3 length: 14 residues. CDR1 and CDR2 from the germline V gene are SGHTA and FQGNSA. The ends were cut back, 2 bases at V and 1 base at J, with 8 bases in the middle. CDR3 loop: CASSLREGNTEAFF. CDR3 DNA: TGTGCCAGCAGCTTAAGGGAAGGGAACACTGAAGCTTTCTTT.

This clonotype was counted a few times. This chain joins TRBV27 and TRBJ2-7; 7 nucleotides agree with TRBD1. Germline assignment: CDR1 MNHEY and CDR2 SMNVEV (reference sequence). The CDR3 extends over 15 amino acids. After removal of 0 bases from V and 5 bases from J, the junction contained 7 bases not matched to a gene. This CDR3 reads CASSLSPGTVHEQYF. The CDR3 DNA reads as TGTGCCAGCAGTTTATCCCCCGGGACAGTTCACGAGCAGTACTTC.

This clonotype was observed a few times. In nucleotides, the CDR3 is TGTGCCAGCAGCTTCCGTAGCGGGGGAGATATGAATGAGCAGTTCTTC. It yields the protein CASSFRSGGDMNEQFF. The chain is built from TRBV7-6 and TRBJ2-1; 9 positions agree with TRBD2. The CDR3 loop spans 16 amino acids. Trimming took 3 bases from V and 7 from J; bases not matched to a gene: 10. The germline gives CDR1 SGHVS, CDR2 FNYEAQ. The entire variable domain, with the rest obtained from reference TRBV7-6 and TRBJ2-1, is as follows: GAGVSQSPRYKVTKRGQDVALRCDPISGHVSLYWYRQALGQGPEFLTYFNYEAQQDKSGLPNDRFSAERPEGSISTLTIQRTEQRDSAMYRCASSFRSGGDMNEQFFGPGTRLTVL.

The chain is built from TRBV7-9 and TRBJ2-3; 9 bases map to TRBD2. The CDR3 is 15 residues long. The germline V gene has CDR1 SEHNR and CDR2 FQNEAQ (reference sequence). With V trimmed by 2 bases and J by 6 bases, 6 bases remained unmatched. The CDR3 is CASSLSTSGDDTQYF. In DNA form, the CDR3 reads TGTGCCAGCAGCTTATCGACTAGCGGAGATGATACGCAGTATTTT.

The chain joins TRBV7-2 to TRBJ2-3; the match to TRBD1 covers 8 bases. V shed 5 bases and J 4 bases; nucleotides not matched to a gene: 8. Germline V gene data show CDR1 as SGHTA and CDR2 as FQGNSA. The CDR3 consists of 15 residues. CDR3 bases: TGTGCCAGCAGCAGATCACCGACAGGGGCAGATACGCAGTATTTT. Protein: CASSRSPTGADTQYF. The variable domain in full, with the rest retrieved from reference TRBV7-2 and TRBJ2-3, is GAGVSQSPSNKVTEKGKDVELRCDPISGHTALYWYRQSLGQGLEFLIYFQGNSAPDKSGLPSDRFSAERTGGSVSTLTIQRTQQEDSAVYLCASSRSPTGADTQYFGPGTRLTVL.

This clonotype has only a few counts. The V and J genes are TRBV12-3 or TRBV12-4 and TRBJ1-6, with unresolved D. Trimming pared 2 bases from V and 9 bases from J, leaving 11 bases between. This CDR3 is 14 amino acids long. The CDR3 reads CASSLPGEVSPLHF. CDR3 coding DNA: TGTGCCAGCAGTTTACCCGGGGAAGTTTCACCCCTCCACTTT.

This clonotype was seen more than once but under ten times. The rearrangement joins TRBV29-1 to TRBJ2-7, with TRBD2 matching over 9 bases. Germline CDR1 and CDR2: SQVTM and ANQGSEA. The V and J ends lost 4 bases and 2 bases, in that order; junction bases with no gene match: 6. The CDR3 totals 14 residues. The CDR3 region has the DNA TGCAGCGTTGGTCCTAGCGGGACCCCCTACGAGCAGTACTTC. Its translation: CSVGPSGTPYEQYF.

The rearrangement links TRBV5-5 to TRBJ2-1; 9 nucleotides agree with TRBD2. This CDR3 region has 15 residues. Germline V lookup: CDR1 SGHKS, CDR2 YYEKEE (reference sequence). The V and J ends lost 0 bases and 15 bases, in that order; junction bases with no gene match: 13. The CDR3 sequence is CASSLAPASGAPLFF. The CDR3 DNA follows: TGTGCCAGCAGCTTGGCCCCGGCTAGCGGGGCCCCCTTGTTCTTC.